The 25 T cell receptor beta chains below were found in one sample sequenced in a study of T-cell memory formation after mild COVID-19. TCRdb reprocessed the 5' RACE reads with MiXCR, giving one entry per CDR3 protein. The sample lists roughly 500,000 distinct CDR3 sequences, approximately 20% seen once, with 9.5% to 15% in the top ten. Material for sequencing was PBMCs or a T cell subset sorted from them (not recorded which). The receptors were gathered from an adult woman who had mild COVID-19 (a few samples of this study predate the infection). Cell type and time point are not known.

There are a few counts of this clonotype. The chain uses TRBV5-4 and TRBJ1-1; D is ambiguous. Trimming took off 2 bases at V and 1 base at J, with 12 bases between the two ends. The CDR3 is 15 residues long. The V gene's germline CDR1 is SGHNT and CDR2 YYREEE (reference sequence). The CDR3 sequence: CASSFKERTNTEAFF. In DNA, the CDR3 is TGTGCCAGCAGCTTTAAGGAACGGACGAACACTGAAGCTTTCTTT.

V usage is TRBV5-1 and J usage is TRBJ2-7; D might be TRBD1 or TRBD2, each matching 5 bases. CDR1 and CDR2 (germline): SGHRS, YFSETQ. V was shortened by 0 bases and J by 6 bases, with 13 bases between the two germline ends. This CDR3 region has 14 residues. The DNA of the CDR3 is TGCGCCAGCAGCTTGGACGGGGTTGGGGGCGAGCAGTACTTC. This sequence encodes CASSLDGVGGEQYF. The full variable domain, rest sourced from reference TRBV5-1 and TRBJ2-7, is KAGVTQTPRYLIKTRGQQVTLSCSPISGHRSVSWYQQTPGQGLQFLFEYFSETQRNKGNFPGRFSGRQFSNSRSEMNVSTLELGDSALYLCASSLDGVGGEQYFGPGTRLTVT.

The chain recombines TRBV6-5 with TRBJ2-3; weak D call: TRBD2 (6 bases). The CDR3 extends over 14 amino acids. The V gene lost 6 bases and the J gene lost 5 bases, with 15 bases spanning the gap. Germline V lookup: CDR1 MNHEY, CDR2 SVGAGI. Here the CDR3 DNA reads TGTGCCAGCAGCGGACGGGGAGGACGAGATACGCAGTATTTT. It is translated as CASSGRGGRDTQYF.

This clonotype was counted between two and nine times. V gene TRBV7-2 combines with J gene TRBJ2-1, with 8 bases matching TRBD2. This CDR3 region has 15 residues. In germline, CDR1 is SGHTA, CDR2 FQGNSA. Trimming removed 1 base from V and 5 bases from J; junction bases left unmatched: 4. The CDR3: CASSLVGTSNNEQFF. In DNA form, the CDR3 reads TGTGCCAGCAGCTTAGTCGGGACTAGTAACAATGAGCAGTTCTTC.

The chain combines TRBV15 with TRBJ2-1; weak D call: TRBD2 (6 bases). Germline-derived CDR1 and CDR2 are LNHNV and YYDKDF (reference sequence). Trimming removed 1 base from V and 15 bases from J, with 19 bases in between. This CDR3 is 14 amino acids long. In nucleotides, the CDR3 is TGTGCCACCAGCAGAGCCCCTAAGGACTACCCGCCGTTCTTC. It translates to CATSRAPKDYPPFF.

The rearrangement links TRBV6-5 to TRBJ1-1, with 7 bases identical to TRBD1. Germline CDR1 is MNHEY and CDR2 is SVGAGI. This CDR3 spans 14 amino acids. V was pared by 5 bases and J by 1 base, with 4 bases of the junction left unmatched. The CDR3 DNA reads TGTGCCAGCAGTGAGAGGGGGCCGAACACTGAAGCTTTCTTT. This encodes CASSERGPNTEAFF.

Many counts were recorded for this clonotype. The gene calls are TRBV7-8 and TRBJ2-2, with TRBD1 identical over 7 bases. J gave up 3 bases and V 5 bases, and 9 bases lay outside the gene matches. The CDR3 is 16 amino acids. From germline, CDR1 is SGHVS and CDR2 FQNEAQ. CDR3 sequence reads: CASSLSDRRYTGELFF. CDR3 nucleotides: TGTGCCAGCAGCCTTTCGGACAGGCGATACACCGGGGAGCTGTTTTTT.

The chain joins TRBV18 to TRBJ1-6; no clear D. The germline gives CDR1 KGHSH, CDR2 LQKENI. The CDR3 is 17 residues long. V was shortened by 5 bases and J by 0 bases, with 14 bases between the two germline ends. CDR3 bases: TGTGCCAGCTCATCAGTGATCGAGAGCTCCTATAATTCACCCCTCCACTTT. Amino acids: CASSSVIESSYNSPLHF. Complete variable domain (other parts from reference TRBV18 and TRBJ1-6): NAGVMQNPRHLVRRRGQEARLRCSPMKGHSHVYWYRQLPEEGLKFMVYLQKENIIDESGMPKERFSAEFPKEGPSILRIQQVVRGDSAAYFCASSSVIESSYNSPLHFGNGTRLTVT.

A few counts support this clonotype. The chain combines TRBV20-1 with TRBJ2-1; 14 nucleotides line up with TRBD2. V lost 5 bases, J lost 5 bases, and 5 bases stayed unmatched. Germline V lookup: CDR1 DFQATT, CDR2 SNEGSKA (reference sequence). This CDR3 has 15 residues. The CDR3: CSAGLAGGGHNEQFF. The CDR3 nucleotides are TGCAGTGCTGGACTAGCGGGGGGCGGCCACAATGAGCAGTTCTTC.

The chain links TRBV20-1 to TRBJ2-4; 8 bases align to TRBD2. There are 12 residues in the CDR3. The germline V gene has CDR1 DFQATT and CDR2 SNEGSKA (reference sequence). The trim removed 6 bases at V and 8 bases at J, leaving 6 bases unmatched. The CDR3: CSARLARDIQYF. CDR3 coding DNA: TGCAGTGCGAGACTAGCGAGAGACATTCAGTACTTC.

The table lists this clonotype with many counts. The chain couples TRBV6-2 or TRBV6-3 to TRBJ2-5, with D unresolved. The V gene lost 5 bases and the J gene lost 0 bases, with 7 bases spanning the gap. CDR1 is MNHEY, CDR2 SVGEGT, per germline. The CDR3 has 13 amino acids. CDR3 residues: CASSRIHQETQYF. For the CDR3, the DNA is TGTGCCAGCAGTAGGATTCACCAAGAGACCCAGTACTTC.

The V gene is TRBV7-9, the J gene TRBJ2-1; D remains ambiguous. This CDR3 spans 11 amino acids. Germline V gene lookup returns CDR1 SEHNR and CDR2 FQNEAQ (reference sequence). V lost 2 bases to trimming and J lost 7 bases, with 3 bases between them. The CDR3, as DNA: TGTGCCAGCAGCTTAAAGAATGAGCAGTTCTTC. Translating gives CASSLKNEQFF.

The chain uses TRBV5-1 and TRBJ1-2; D gene uncertain. This CDR3 is built from 15 residues. Looked up from germline, CDR1 is SGHRS and CDR2 is YFSETQ. V was pared by 4 bases and J by 0 bases, with 13 bases between. The chain's CDR3 is CASSREQRTNYGYTF. The CDR3 DNA reads as TGCGCCAGCAGCCGGGAACAGCGGACTAACTATGGCTACACCTTC.

V usage is TRBV7-9 and J usage is TRBJ2-3; D is uncertain. The CDR3 contains 12 residues. The V gene lost 5 bases and the J gene lost 5 bases, with 8 bases spanning the gap. Germline lookup yields CDR1 SEHNR and CDR2 FQNEAQ (reference sequence). In DNA, the CDR3 is TGTGCCAGCAGCCGAGATCAAGATACGCAGTATTTT. Encoded protein: CASSRDQDTQYF.

This clonotype was observed a handful of times. This sequence joins TRBV7-2 and TRBJ2-7, with D possibly being TRBD1 (6 bases). The CDR3 extends over 14 amino acids. Germline-derived CDR1 and CDR2 are SGHTA and FQGNSA. V gave up 2 bases and J gave up 4 bases, with 12 bases separating them. The CDR3 here is CASSLTGSAYEQYF. Here the CDR3 DNA reads TGTGCCAGCAGCTTAACAGGGAGCGCATACGAGCAGTACTTC.

This clonotype was counted many times. This chain joins TRBV7-9 and TRBJ2-5; maybe TRBD1 (6 bases). This CDR3 has 13 amino acids. The V end lost 5 bases, the J end lost 2 bases, and 9 bases lay between the germline ends. The germline CDR1 and CDR2 sequences are SEHNR and FQNEAQ (reference sequence). The CDR3 DNA sequence: TGTGCCAGCAGCGCCGGGACACAAGAGACCCAGTACTTC. It is translated as CASSAGTQETQYF.

This sequence joins TRBV12-3 or TRBV12-4 and TRBJ2-3; D may be TRBD2 (6 bases). V was clipped by 7 bases and J by 5 bases, with 13 bases between them. There are 13 residues in the CDR3. CDR3 amino acids: CASMGWGGDTQYF. In DNA, the CDR3 is TGTGCCAGCATGGGGTGGGGAGGAGATACGCAGTATTTT.

This clonotype has a handful of counts. The chain employs TRBV6-2 or TRBV6-3 and TRBJ2-7; D is uncertain. The CDR3 consists of 11 residues. Germline lookup yields CDR1 MNHEY and CDR2 SVGEGT. Between the trimmed V and J ends, which lost 2 bases and 6 bases, there was a span of 5 bases. CDR3: CASSYLLEQYF. DNA for the CDR3: TGTGCCAGCAGTTACCTTCTCGAGCAGTACTTC.

This clonotype was found a few times. The V call is TRBV29-1, the J call TRBJ2-2; TRBD1 matches 7 bases. This CDR3 contains 13 residues. In germline, CDR1 is SQVTM, CDR2 ANQGSEA. The ends lost 4 bases at V and 4 bases at J; junction bases unmatched: 3. The CDR3 loop reads CSVAAGGTGELFF. The CDR3 DNA reads as TGCAGCGTTGCGGCAGGGGGCACCGGGGAGCTGTTTTTT.

This chain connects TRBV5-5 to TRBJ1-6, with 8 bases matching TRBD1. V was pared by 1 base and J by 6 bases, with 6 bases of the junction left unmatched. Germline V gives CDR1 SGHKS, CDR2 YYEKEE (reference sequence). The CDR3 loop spans 16 amino acids. CDR3: CASSLSADRGNSPLHF. The CDR3 DNA sequence: TGTGCCAGCAGCTTGTCGGCCGACAGGGGTAATTCACCCCTCCACTTT.

This clonotype was seen a handful of times. The chain couples TRBV24-1 to TRBJ2-5, with TRBD1 matching 9 bases. This CDR3 has 15 residues. The V segment lost 3 bases and the J segment 2 bases; nucleotides outside the gene matches: 3. Germline V gene lookup returns CDR1 KGHDR and CDR2 SFDVKD. The CDR3 DNA is TGTGCCACCAGTGATAACAGGGGGCATCAAGAGACCCAGTACTTC. Translation: CATSDNRGHQETQYF.

The sample holds a few counts of this clonotype. V usage is TRBV24-1 and J usage is TRBJ2-7, with no clear D. The V end lost 5 bases, the J end lost 1 base, and 8 bases lay between the germline ends. From germline, CDR1 is KGHDR and CDR2 SFDVKD. The CDR3 is 13 amino acids. CDR3 DNA sequence: TGTGCCACCAGTGCCGTAGCTTCCTACGAGCAGTACTTC. Translation gives CATSAVASYEQYF.

This clonotype turned up a few times. This chain joins TRBV7-2 and TRBJ1-6, with D uncertain. Germline values: CDR1 SGHTA, CDR2 FQGNSA. V lost 5 bases and J lost 8, with 16 bases in between. The CDR3 spans 15 residues. This chain's CDR3 is CASSLTYDGHSPLHF. The DNA of the CDR3 is TGTGCCAGCAGCCTGACCTACGACGGACATTCACCCCTCCACTTT.

This clonotype was observed a few times. V and J are TRBV5-1 and TRBJ2-7; 9 bases align to TRBD1. J was trimmed by 0 bases and V by 0 bases; bases with no gene match: 4. The CDR3 covers 16 residues. The germline V gene has CDR1 SGHRS and CDR2 YFSETQ. CDR3 DNA: TGCGCCAGCAGCTTGGACTGGACAGGGGCCTCCTACGAGCAGTACTTC. Its protein is CASSLDWTGASYEQYF.

The rearrangement uses TRBV11-1 and TRBJ2-1; no clear D. CDR1 is SGHAT, CDR2 FQDESV, per germline (reference sequence). The CDR3 contains 13 residues. V was trimmed by 2 bases and J by 10 bases, leaving 12 bases between them. The CDR3 bases are TGTGCCAGCAGCTTAAGCTTAGGAATGGAGCAGTTCTTC. It encodes CASSLSLGMEQFF.